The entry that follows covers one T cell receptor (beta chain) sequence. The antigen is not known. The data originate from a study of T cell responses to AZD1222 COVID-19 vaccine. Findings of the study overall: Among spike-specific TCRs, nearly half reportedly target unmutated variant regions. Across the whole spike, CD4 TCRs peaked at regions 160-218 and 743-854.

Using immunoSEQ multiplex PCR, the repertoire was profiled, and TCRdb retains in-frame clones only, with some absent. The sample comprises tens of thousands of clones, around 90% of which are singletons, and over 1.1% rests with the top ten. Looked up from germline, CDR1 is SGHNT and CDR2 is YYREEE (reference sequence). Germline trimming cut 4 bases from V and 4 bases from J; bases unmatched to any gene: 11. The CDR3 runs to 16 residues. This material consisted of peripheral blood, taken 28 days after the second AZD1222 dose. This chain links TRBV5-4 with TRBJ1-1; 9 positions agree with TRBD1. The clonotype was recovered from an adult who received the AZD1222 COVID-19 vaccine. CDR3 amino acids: CASSQGTGFLGTEAFF. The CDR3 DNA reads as TGTGCCAGCAGCCAAGGGACAGGGTTCTTGGGCACTGAAGCTTTCTTT.